The sequence of this T cell receptor beta chain was determined in a study of T cell repertoires in Merkel cell carcinoma (dated by TCRdb to between 2018 and 2021). Some background on the complete study: The study excluded patients who had received intralesional immunotherapy or systemic immune checkpoint blockade before the biopsy. The MCPyV-specific clonotypes were initially defined from expanded tumor-infiltrating lymphocytes through tetramer sorting, cloning and paired TCR sequencing. Inclusion required a diagnosis of MCPyV-positive Merkel cell carcinoma and successful in vitro expansion of tumor-infiltrating lymphocytes. General conclusions and limits of the study: The study did not examine normal tissue biopsies.

From its cysteine to its phenylalanine, the CDR3 spans 13 amino acids. Only the CDR3 portion is preserved as DNA: 39 bases, with reading frame beginning at the first base. Deletion took 4 bases off V and 3 bases off J, with a span of 10 bases between the germline ends. The germline V gene supplies CDR1 SGHDN and CDR2 FVKESK. A remark on this clone: The clone's antigen remains unknown. One base away there is no much larger clone; base qualities are not given.

The immunoSEQ assay was used both to sequence TRB CDR3 from tumor genomic DNA and to process the resulting data. In TCRdb, the immuneACCESS table is reduced to in-frame sequences with V and J assigned. These tables do not hold every clone; where another copy was compared, an unresolved V gene accounts for under half, and the others remain unexplained. The sample table records about 14,000 clones; approximately 73% of these occur just once. The ten largest clones represent over 15% of the sample. Study subjects had biopsy-confirmed Merkel cell carcinoma that was MCPyV-positive, and every subject had positive serum antibodies to T-antigen. Five or six adjacent 10-micron frozen tumor sections were used for genomic DNA extraction without cell sorting or culture. About 5 x 5 x 5 mm of tumor biopsy tissue was frozen in optimal cutting temperature compound. The presence of abundant Merkel cell carcinoma and infiltrating cells in the frozen biopsy was confirmed on hematoxylin and eosin scout sections.

The chain links TRBV14 with TRBJ2-7, with an unclear D gene assignment. This clonotype was obtained from an adult with Merkel cell carcinoma. Sample: tumor tissue. CDR3 reads: CASSLGPHYEQYF. The DNA is as follows: TGTGCCAGCAGCCTCGGGCCTCACTACGAGCAGTACTTC.